This TCR beta chain was retrieved from a study of T-cell memory formation after mild COVID-19. This clonotype was seen only a few times. From germline, CDR1 is MNHEY and CDR2 SVGEGT. V shed 4 bases and J 2 bases; nucleotides not matched to a gene: 5. The CDR3 length is 15 residues. MiXCR was run by TCRdb on the 5' RACE reads, yielding one entry per CDR3 protein. The data show about 150,000 distinct CDR3 sequences, roughly 28% seen once. The gene calls are TRBV6-2 or TRBV6-3 and TRBJ2-7; 10 positions agree with TRBD2. The clonotype comes from an adult woman who had mild COVID-19 (a few samples of this study predate the infection). Cell type and time point are not known. The specimen sequenced was PBMCs or a T cell subset sorted from them (not recorded which). The CDR3 DNA reads as TGTGCCAGCAGTTGGGCTGGACTAGCGGCCTACGAGCAGTACTTC. Its translation is CASSWAGLAAYEQYF.